This T cell receptor beta chain was documented in a study of beta chain features in type 1 diabetes. Study-wide results and limits: Shortening that was moderate but significant affected the TCRB CDR3s of Type 1 diabetes patients in all four CD4+ subsets.

This clone was observed a handful of times. Antigen: not known. J gave up 3 bases and V 5 bases, and 12 bases lay outside the gene matches. This CDR3 spans 16 amino acids. The germline gives CDR1 MDHEN, CDR2 SYDVKM. All of the isolated RNA was reverse transcribed, so expressed TCRB transcripts were sequenced. The protocol was immunoSEQ multiplex PCR, while the TCRdb copy is restricted to in-frame clones and leaves out a portion. This table holds more than 300,000 clones, around 12% found once. Input material: naive CD4+ T cells from blood. The V and J genes are TRBV28 and TRBJ2-7, with 8 bases lining up with TRBD1. The sequence came from a woman aged 18-29 years with type 1 diabetes. CDR3 protein: CASSPTRRQGSYEQYF. DNA for the CDR3: TGTGCCAGCAGTCCGACTCGCCGACAGGGGAGCTACGAGCAGTACTTC.